These T cell receptor beta chains were read from a single sample in a study of human T cells and chemical hapten exposure. TCRdb independently ran MiXCR on the RACE reads; one entry per CDR3 protein. The repertoire includes about 77,000 distinct CDR3 sequences, 7% to 9.5% of them detected once, and about 1.8% sits in the top ten. The sequencing input was whole blood. The source is a female donor in good health. Some clones in this sample may be carry-over from other donors' samples. Both conserved end residues are part of each CDR3. D genes are given only for firm matches. Expanded clones get a size class; other rows say once, few or many, or leave the size out.

v_gene	abundance	j_gene	d_gene	CDR3nt	CDR3aa
TRBV2	many	TRBJ2-6	TRBD1	TGTGCCAGCAGTCAGGGGGCGTCTGGGGCCAACGTCCTGACTTTC	CASSQGASGANVLTF
TRBV12-3/TRBV12-4	NA	TRBJ1-5	NA	TGTGCCAGCAGTTTTAACAGTAATCAGCCCCAGCATTTT	CASSFNSNQPQHF
TRBV5-1	few	TRBJ1-1	NA	TGCGCCAGCAGCTTGGCCTGGACAATTGCGCGGACTGAAGCTTTCTTT	CASSLAWTIARTEAFF
TRBV6-2/TRBV6-3	NA	TRBJ1-5	NA	TGTGCCAGCAGTCCGATGAGGAGTCAACGCAATCAGCCCCAGCATTTT	CASSPMRSQRNQPQHF
TRBV6-2/TRBV6-3	many	TRBJ2-1	NA	TGTGCCAGCAGGTTTAACGGGGGTTACAATGAGCAGTTCTTC	CASRFNGGYNEQFF
TRBV7-2	few	TRBJ1-1	NA	TGTGCCAGCAGCTTGACCCCGGTTTGGGGGAGGGACACTGAAGCTTTCTTT	CASSLTPVWGRDTEAFF
TRBV5-1	few	TRBJ2-3	NA	TGCGCCAGCAGGGGGACCTTCACAGATACGCAGTATTTT	CASRGTFTDTQYF
TRBV14	few	TRBJ2-3	TRBD2	TGTGCCAGCAGCCAAGGACTAGCCACAGATACGCAGTATTTT	CASSQGLATDTQYF
TRBV5-1	few	TRBJ1-3	NA	TGCGCCAGCAGCTCCCGAACGGAACAGGGAACTGGAAACACCATATATTTT	CASSSRTEQGTGNTIYF
TRBV14	many	TRBJ2-3	NA	TGTGCCAGCAGCTCACAGATTTCGGGGTTCGAAACAGATACGCAGTATTTT	CASSSQISGFETDTQYF
TRBV5-1	many	TRBJ2-3	TRBD2	TGCGCCAGCAGCTTGGACGGGACTAGCGGGGCCTCACGAGATACGCAGTATTTT	CASSLDGTSGASRDTQYF
TRBV4-3	many	TRBJ1-2	TRBD1	TGCGCCAGCAGCCAGGACAGGGTGGGAGAGTATGGCTACACCTTC	CASSQDRVGEYGYTF
TRBV20-1	many	TRBJ1-4	NA	TGCAGTGCCACCACCTGGGCTTTAACTAATGAAAAACTGTTTTTT	CSATTWALTNEKLFF
TRBV7-8	many	TRBJ1-1	NA	TGTGCCAGCAGCCCACGCTTCCCCGGGGCGGCTTTCTTT	CASSPRFPGAAFF
TRBV4-2	many	TRBJ1-1	TRBD1	TGTGCCAGCAGCCAAGATGCGTTGGCCGGGACAGGGAATGCGGGTGAAGCTTTCTTT	CASSQDALAGTGNAGEAFF
TRBV29-1	many	TRBJ1-6	NA	TGCAGCGTTGAAGGGGCAGGGGTACGTTCGCCCCTCCACTTT	CSVEGAGVRSPLHF
TRBV4-2	NA	TRBJ2-7	TRBD2	TGTGCCAGCAGCCAGATGGGACTAGCTGTCGAGCAGTACTTC	CASSQMGLAVEQYF
TRBV3-1	NA	TRBJ1-1	NA	TGTGCCAGCAGCCAAGGAACAGGGAGAATTGTCGGGAACACTGAAGCTTTCTTT	CASSQGTGRIVGNTEAFF
TRBV18	NA	TRBJ2-3	NA	TGTGCCAGCTCACCAGAGACTAGGAGAGATACGCAGTATTTT	CASSPETRRDTQYF
TRBV7-9	once	TRBJ1-5	NA	TGTGCCAGCAGCTTAGTGGTTCAGCCCCAGCATTTT	CASSLVVQPQHF
TRBV4-2	many	TRBJ1-1	TRBD1	TGTGCCAGCAGCCAAGAGCGGACAGGGGGCGCGGGGAGCACTGAAGCTTTCTTT	CASSQERTGGAGSTEAFF
TRBV6-4	few	TRBJ2-2	TRBD1	TGTGCCAGCAGTAGTAACCGGGACAGCGCCACCGGGGAGCTGTTTTTT	CASSSNRDSATGELFF
TRBV12-5	many	TRBJ1-1	TRBD1	TGTGCTAGTGGTCGGGGGACAGCTAACACTGAAGCTTTCTTT	CASGRGTANTEAFF
TRBV18	few	TRBJ2-7	NA	TGTGCCAGCGCCGACGCCGGAACCCCCTACGAGCAGTACTTC	CASADAGTPYEQYF
TRBV4-1	few	TRBJ2-3	NA	TGCGCCAGCAGCATCTTTGGGGTGACGCAGTATTTT	CASSIFGVTQYF
TRBV7-2	many	TRBJ2-3	TRBD2	TGTGCCAGCAGCTTTCTGCGGGGGGCCTACACAGATACGCAGTATTTT	CASSFLRGAYTDTQYF
TRBV20-1	many	TRBJ2-7	NA	TGCAGTGCGAAACCCGGCACCCAGAAACCCTACGAGCAGTACTTC	CSAKPGTQKPYEQYF
TRBV5-1	many	TRBJ1-2	NA	TGCGCCAGCAGCTTGAGTGGCCGGGGGCCTACCTATGGCTACACCTTC	CASSLSGRGPTYGYTF
TRBV18	few	TRBJ2-7	TRBD1	TGTGCCAGCTCACCAGCCCAGGGGGCCCTCGGCGAGCAGTACTTC	CASSPAQGALGEQYF
TRBV28	NA	TRBJ1-1	NA	TGTGCCAGCAGTCCCCCGGCGAACACTGAAGCTTTCTTT	CASSPPANTEAFF
TRBV5-1	many	TRBJ1-5	TRBD1	TGCGCCAGCAGCTTTACCCCGACAGGGAATAGCAATCAGCCCCAGCATTTT	CASSFTPTGNSNQPQHF
TRBV6-5	few	TRBJ2-3	NA	TGTGCCAGCAGTTACTCTGGTGTTACGCAGTATTTT	CASSYSGVTQYF
TRBV7-2	many	TRBJ2-7	TRBD1	TGTGCCAGCAGCTTATCCAGGACAGGGAACTACGAGCAGTACTTC	CASSLSRTGNYEQYF
TRBV5-1	few	TRBJ1-6	NA	TGCGCCAGCAGCTTGGAGAATAATTCACCCCTCCACTTT	CASSLENNSPLHF
TRBV6-1	NA	TRBJ1-5	NA	TGTGCCAGCAGTGCGGGACGATGGGATAATAGCAATCAGCCCCAGCATTTT	CASSAGRWDNSNQPQHF
TRBV29-1	few	TRBJ2-6	NA	TGCAGCGCCAACTCTGGGGCCAACGTCCTGACTTTC	CSANSGANVLTF
TRBV18	few	TRBJ1-5	TRBD1	TGTGCCAGCTCACTTAAGACAGGGGCCAATCAGCCCCAGCATTTT	CASSLKTGANQPQHF